This TCR beta chain comes out of a study of CXCR3-negative and CXCR3-positive naive CD8 T cells. Study conclusions and caveats: More hydrophobic TRB CDR3s were found in CXCR3-positive naive cells than in CXCR3-negative naive cells.

This CDR3 contains 17 residues. Germline loops: CDR1 LGHDT, CDR2 YNNKEL (reference sequence). On this clonotype itself: Its cognate antigen is unknown.

UMI-labeled 5' RACE yielded the TRB cDNA libraries. From the 5' RACE reads, TCRdb lists one entry per CDR3 protein and no DNA. The sample's table shows 90,000 to 100,000 distinct CDR3 sequences. The chain joins TRBV3-1 to TRBJ2-3; TCRdb's D call of TRBD2 is untestable without DNA. This sequence was found in a human donor in good health. Some clones in this sample may be carry-over from other donors' samples. Source material: naive CXCR3+ CD8+ T cells from blood. Noted subset: CD45RO-CCR7+CD27+CD95- naive CD8+ T cells expressing CXCR3 (TNR3+). CDR3 sequence: CASSQPGLAGGSDTQYF.